The T cell receptor beta chain described here comes from a study of blood T cell repertoires in COVID-19. Looking at the study overall: Donors in the United States, Italy and Spain gave samples during acute or convalescent COVID-19. Sample material is recorded as cDNA or gDNA derived from T cells, B-cell-depleted T cells, or PBMCs.

The J segment lost 7 bases and the V segment lost 8 bases, leaving 4 bases of the junction unmatched. CDR3 length: 13 amino acids. Looked up from germline, CDR1 is ENHRY and CDR2 is SYGVKD. Some clones are missing from TCRdb's copy, which holds only in-frame ones; the method was immunoSEQ multiplex PCR. The table records around 230,000 clones, 82% of them present only once. The chain employs TRBV10-3 and TRBJ2-1; the match to TRBD2 covers 11 bases. Sequenced sample: peripheral blood. The receptor's source is a woman aged 60-75 years with active or convalescent COVID-19. The CDR3: CAILAGGPNEQFF. The CDR3 DNA reads as TGTGCCATCTTAGCGGGGGGGCCGAATGAGCAGTTCTTC.